The sequence of this T cell receptor (beta chain) was determined in a study of blood T cell repertoires in COVID-19. For the study at large: Acute-phase and convalescent COVID-19 samples originated in the United States, Italy and Spain. Sources were T cells, B-cell-depleted T cells, or PBMCs; the material itself was cDNA or gDNA.

As processed by the authors: Researchers report that nucleated cell counts were estimated from reference gene primer amplification. Generated by immunoSEQ multiplex PCR, the TCRdb table keeps only in-frame clones and is missing some. That table furnishes V, J and clone size, whereas the DNA furnished D and trimming. The sample carries roughly 200,000 clones, 78% recorded once. With 9 bases removed from V and 0 bases from J, the gap between germline ends came to 11 bases. This CDR3 has 14 residues. Germline V gives CDR1 MNHEY, CDR2 SVGAGI. Input material: peripheral blood. This receptor was obtained from a woman aged 80 or over with active or convalescent COVID-19. J is TRBJ2-2 and V is TRBV6-5, with a weak D call TRBD1 (6 bases). The CDR3: CASGQHSNTGELFF. CDR3 DNA sequence: TGTGCCAGTGGACAGCATTCGAACACCGGGGAGCTGTTTTTT.